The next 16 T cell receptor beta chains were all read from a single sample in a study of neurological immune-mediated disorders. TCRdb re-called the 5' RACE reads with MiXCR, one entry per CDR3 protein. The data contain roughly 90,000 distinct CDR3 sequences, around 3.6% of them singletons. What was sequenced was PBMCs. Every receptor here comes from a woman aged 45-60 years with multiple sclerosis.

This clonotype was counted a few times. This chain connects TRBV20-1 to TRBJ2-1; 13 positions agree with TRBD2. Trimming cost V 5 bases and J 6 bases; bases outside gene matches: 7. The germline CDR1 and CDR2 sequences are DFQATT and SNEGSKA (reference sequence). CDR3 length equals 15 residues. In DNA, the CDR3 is TGCAGTGCTCCCTCACTAGCGGGGGGGAGCAATGAGCAGTTCTTC. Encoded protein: CSAPSLAGGSNEQFF.

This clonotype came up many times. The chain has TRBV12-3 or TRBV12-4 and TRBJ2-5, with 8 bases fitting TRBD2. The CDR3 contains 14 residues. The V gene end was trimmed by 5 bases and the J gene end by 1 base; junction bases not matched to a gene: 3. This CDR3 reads CASSPSGGQETQYF. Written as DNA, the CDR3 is TGTGCCAGCAGTCCCAGCGGGGGCCAAGAGACCCAGTACTTC.

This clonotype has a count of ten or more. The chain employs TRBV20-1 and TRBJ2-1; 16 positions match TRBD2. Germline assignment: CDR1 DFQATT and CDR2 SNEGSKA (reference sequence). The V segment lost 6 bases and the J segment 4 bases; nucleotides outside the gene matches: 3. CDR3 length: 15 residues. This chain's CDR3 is CSAGLAGGLYNEQFF. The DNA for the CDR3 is TGCAGTGCGGGACTAGCGGGGGGGCTTTACAATGAGCAGTTCTTC.

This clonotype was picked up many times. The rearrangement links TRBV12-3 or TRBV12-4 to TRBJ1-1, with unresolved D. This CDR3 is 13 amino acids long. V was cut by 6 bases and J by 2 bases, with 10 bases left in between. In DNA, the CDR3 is TGTGCCAGCAGGTTTACCCTAAACACTGAAGCTTTCTTT. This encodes CASRFTLNTEAFF.

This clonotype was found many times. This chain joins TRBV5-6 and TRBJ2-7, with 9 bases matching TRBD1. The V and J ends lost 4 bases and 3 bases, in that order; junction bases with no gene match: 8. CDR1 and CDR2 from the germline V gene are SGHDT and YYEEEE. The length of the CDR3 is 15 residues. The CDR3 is CASSTPGQGFYEQYF. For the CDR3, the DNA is TGTGCCAGCAGCACCCCGGGACAGGGTTTCTACGAGCAGTACTTC.

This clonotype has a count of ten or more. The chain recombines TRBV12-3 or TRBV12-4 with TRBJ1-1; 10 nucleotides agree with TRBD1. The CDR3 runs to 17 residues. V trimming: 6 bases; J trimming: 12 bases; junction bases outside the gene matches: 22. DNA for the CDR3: TGTGCCAGCAGCATGCCGGGACAGGGGACACCCTGGAATAAAACTTTCTTT. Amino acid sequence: CASSMPGQGTPWNKTFF.

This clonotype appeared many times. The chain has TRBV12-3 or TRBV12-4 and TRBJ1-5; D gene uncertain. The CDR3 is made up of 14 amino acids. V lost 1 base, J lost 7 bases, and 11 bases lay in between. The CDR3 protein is CASSLERVGQPQHF. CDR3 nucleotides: TGTGCCAGCAGTTTAGAGAGGGTTGGCCAGCCCCAGCATTTT.

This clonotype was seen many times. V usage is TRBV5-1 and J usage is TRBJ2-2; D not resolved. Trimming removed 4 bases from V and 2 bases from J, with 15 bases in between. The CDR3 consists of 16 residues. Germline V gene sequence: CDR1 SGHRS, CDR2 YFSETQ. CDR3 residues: CASSPPQDSNTGELFF. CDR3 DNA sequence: TGCGCCAGCAGCCCCCCTCAAGACTCAAACACCGGGGAGCTGTTTTTT. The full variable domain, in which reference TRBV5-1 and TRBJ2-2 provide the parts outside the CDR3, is KAGVTQTPRYLIKTRGQQVTLSCSPISGHRSVSWYQQTPGQGLQFLFEYFSETQRNKGNFPGRFSGRQFSNSRSEMNVSTLELGDSALYLCASSPPQDSNTGELFFGEGSRLTVL.

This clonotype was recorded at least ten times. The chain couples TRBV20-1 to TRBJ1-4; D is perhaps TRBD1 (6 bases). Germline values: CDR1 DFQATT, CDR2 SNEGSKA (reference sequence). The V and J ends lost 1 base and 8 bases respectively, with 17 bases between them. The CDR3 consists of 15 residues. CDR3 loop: CSARAPDRSPEKLFF. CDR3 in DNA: TGCAGTGCTAGAGCTCCAGACAGGTCCCCGGAAAAACTGTTTTTT.

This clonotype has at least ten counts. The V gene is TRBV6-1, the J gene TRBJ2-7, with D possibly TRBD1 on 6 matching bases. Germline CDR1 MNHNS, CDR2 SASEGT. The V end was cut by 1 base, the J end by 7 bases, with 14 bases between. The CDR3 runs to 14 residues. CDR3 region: CASSEGSGAGEQYF. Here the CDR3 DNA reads TGTGCCAGCAGTGAAGGGTCAGGGGCCGGAGAGCAGTACTTC.

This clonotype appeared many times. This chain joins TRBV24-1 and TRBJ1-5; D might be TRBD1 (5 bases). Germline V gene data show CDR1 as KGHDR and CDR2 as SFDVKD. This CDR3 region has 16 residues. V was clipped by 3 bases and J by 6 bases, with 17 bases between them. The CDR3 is CATSDHTGPLGQPQHF. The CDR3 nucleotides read TGTGCCACCAGTGATCATACGGGACCGCTCGGTCAGCCCCAGCATTTT.

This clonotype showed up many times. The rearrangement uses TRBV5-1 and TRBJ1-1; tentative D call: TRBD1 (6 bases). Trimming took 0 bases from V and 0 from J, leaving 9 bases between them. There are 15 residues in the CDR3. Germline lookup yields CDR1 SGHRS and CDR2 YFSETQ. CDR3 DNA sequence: TGCGCCAGCAGCTTGGTATGGGACATGAACACTGAAGCTTTCTTT. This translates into CASSLVWDMNTEAFF.

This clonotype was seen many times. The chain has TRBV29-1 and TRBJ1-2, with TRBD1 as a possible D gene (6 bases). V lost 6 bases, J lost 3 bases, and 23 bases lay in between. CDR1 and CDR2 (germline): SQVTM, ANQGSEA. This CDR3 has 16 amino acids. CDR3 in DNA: TGCAGCGTGGACCGGGACATCTTACGAAAGGACTATGGCTACACCTTC. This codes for CSVDRDILRKDYGYTF.

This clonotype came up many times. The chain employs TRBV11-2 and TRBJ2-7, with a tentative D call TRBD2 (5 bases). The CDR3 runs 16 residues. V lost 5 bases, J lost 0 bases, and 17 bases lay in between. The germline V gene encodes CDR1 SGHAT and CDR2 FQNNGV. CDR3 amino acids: CASSPRGQLSSYEQYF. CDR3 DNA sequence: TGTGCCAGCAGCCCCCGAGGGCAGCTAAGCTCCTACGAGCAGTACTTC.

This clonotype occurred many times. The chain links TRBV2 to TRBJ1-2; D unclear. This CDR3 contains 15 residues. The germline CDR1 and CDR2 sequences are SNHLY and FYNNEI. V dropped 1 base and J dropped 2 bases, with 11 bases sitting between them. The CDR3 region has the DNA TGTGCCAGCAGTGAAGTTCCGGACGGGAACTATGGCTACACCTTC. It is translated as CASSEVPDGNYGYTF.

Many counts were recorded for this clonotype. The CDR3 nucleotides read TGTGCCAGCATGGACAGACGACACTCTGGAAACACCATATATTTT. This sequence encodes CASMDRRHSGNTIYF. V and J are TRBV14 and TRBJ1-3, with D perhaps matching TRBD1 (6 bases). The germline V gene has CDR1 SGHDN and CDR2 FVKESK. Trimming removed 7 bases at V and 0 bases at J, with 13 bases between. This CDR3 is 15 amino acids long.